A selection of T cell receptor beta chains follows, all from one sample in a study of CD8+ T cells in alopecia areata. TCRdb keeps only in-frame clones here, not all; method: immunoSEQ multiplex PCR. Of about 200,000 clones in the sample, more than 55% were seen once. Here the sequenced sample was CD4+ T cells sorted from blood, taken at week 4, from a patient treated with tofacitinib. These receptors all stem from a human donor with alopecia areata. Each CDR3 is given with its conserved first and last residue. A D gene is named only where the DNA matches it firmly. Not all rows give a size; the values are once, few, many and, for expanded clones, a class.

. TRBJ2-1 . TRBV10-3 TGTGCCACCCGACCCGCGGCCTACAATGAGCAGTTCTTC CATRPAAYNEQFF
. TRBJ1-6 . TRBV28 TGTGCCAGCAGGCCGACGGGGCCAAATTCACCCCTCCACTTT CASRPTGPNSPLHF
. TRBJ2-6 . TRBV4-1 TGCGCCAGCAGCCAAGTGGGGTCTGGGGCCAACGTCCTGACTTTC CASSQVGSGANVLTF
TRBD1 TRBJ1-6 . TRBV30 TGTGCCTGGAATACAGGGGGTAATTCACCCCTCCACTTT CAWNTGGNSPLHF
TRBD1 TRBJ1-2 . TRBV27 TGTGCCAGCGGATTCCCGGGACAGCCATATGGCTACACCTTC CASGFPGQPYGYTF
TRBD1 TRBJ2-1 . TRBV29-1 TGCAGCGCTGGGACAGGGGGCAATGAGCAGTTCTTC CSAGTGGNEQFF
TRBD1 TRBJ2-1 few TRBV7-9 TGTGCCAGCAGCCGGGGGGACAGGGACTACAATGAGCAGTTCTTC CASSRGDRDYNEQFF
. TRBJ1-5 . TRBV4-2 TGTGCCAGCAGCCGGGACAGCAATCAGCCCCAGCATTTT CASSRDSNQPQHF
TRBD1 TRBJ2-5 few TRBV6-6 TGTGCCAGCCTCAACAGGGGGGCTGAGACCCAGTACTTC CASLNRGAETQYF
. TRBJ1-6 . TRBV28 TGTGCCAGCAAAACACCGCTCTATAATTCACCCCTCCACTTT CASKTPLYNSPLHF
TRBD2 TRBJ2-3 few TRBV28 TGTGCCAGCAGTCCAACTAGCGGGGGGGCCTCCCGCACAGATACGCAGTATTTT CASSPTSGGASRTDTQYF
TRBD1 TRBJ1-1 few TRBV7-2 TGTGCCAGCAGCTTATTTTGGTCGGGACAGGCTTTGAACACTGAAGCTTTCTTT CASSLFWSGQALNTEAFF
. TRBJ1-1 few TRBV30 TGTGCCTGGAGTTCACTTGGGGCCACTGAAGCTTTCTTT CAWSSLGATEAFF
. TRBJ2-1 . TRBV7-2 TGTGCCAGCAGCTTAGCGGGGGGGCCATTCAATGAGCAGTTCTTC CASSLAGGPFNEQFF
TRBD1 TRBJ1-2 . TRBV6-6 TGTGCCAGCAGCCTAAGGGACAGTTATGGCTACACCTTC CASSLRDSYGYTF
TRBD1 TRBJ1-2 . TRBV29-1 TGCAGCGTCCCCGGGACAGGGAACTATGGCTACACCTTC CSVPGTGNYGYTF
. TRBJ1-2 . TRBV11-1 TGTGCCAGCAGCGTTCGGACGGACTATGGCTACACCTTC CASSVRTDYGYTF
TRBD1 TRBJ1-2 . TRBV29-1 TGCAGCGTTAGGTTCCGGGACAGGGGCCTCTCTAACTATGGCTACACCTTC CSVRFRDRGLSNYGYTF
TRBD1 TRBJ2-7 . TRBV7-9 TGTGCCAGCAGCTTAGGACGGGACAGCCCCTACGAGCAGTACTTC CASSLGRDSPYEQYF
. TRBJ1-1 . TRBV7-2 TGTGCCAGCAGCTTAATAAGGGGCCTGGGCACTGAAGCTTTCTTT CASSLIRGLGTEAFF
TRBD1 TRBJ2-5 . TRBV6-5 TGTGCCAGCAAGCACAGGGGGCAAGAGACCCAGTACTTC CASKHRGQETQYF
TRBD2 TRBJ2-7 once TRBV28 TGTGCCAGCAGGCCGGGAGGACCTTACGAGCAGTACTTC CASRPGGPYEQYF
. TRBJ2-6 . TRBV7-6 TGTGCCAGCAGCTTGGGGATAGGGGCAGGGATCTCTGGGGCCAACGTCCTGACTTTC CASSLGIGAGISGANVLTF
. TRBJ2-7 . TRBV5-6 TGTGCCAGCAGCTTGGCCGGGGATTGGAAGCAGTACTTC CASSLAGDWKQYF
TRBD1 TRBJ2-5 . TRBV25-1 TGTGCCAGCAGTGACAAAGCAGGACAGGGACAAGAGACCCAGTACTTC CASSDKAGQGQETQYF
. TRBJ2-3 few TRBV10-3 TGTGCCATCAGTGAGGGGGGACCCCGGGATACGCAGTATTTT CAISEGGPRDTQYF
. TRBJ2-3 . TRBV29-1 TGCAGCGTCTCAGAACCCGCTAGGACGCAGTATTTT CSVSEPARTQYF
. TRBJ1-2 . TRBV29-1 TGCAGCGTAGGAGGTTTGGGCTACACCTTC CSVGGLGYTF
. TRBJ1-5 . TRBV30 TGTGCCTGGAGTGGCCAGGGTGGTCTGCTCAATCAGCCCCAGCATTTT CAWSGQGGLLNQPQHF
. TRBJ1-5 few TRBV15 TGTGCCACCAGCAGACCCGCATCAAATCAGCCCCAGCATTTT CATSRPASNQPQHF
. TRBJ2-3 . TRBV30 TGTGCCTGGGCGGTGAGCACAGATACGCAGTATTTT CAWAVSTDTQYF
TRBD2 TRBJ2-1 . TRBV6-6 TGTGCCAGCAGGGCTAGCGGGGGACAGTTCTTC CASRASGGQFF
TRBD1 TRBJ2-3 . TRBV19 TGTGCCAGTAGTCCGACAGGGGGACACCGCACAGATACGCAGTATTTT CASSPTGGHRTDTQYF
. TRBJ2-3 . TRBV29-1 TGCAGCGATAACCCGGGGACGGGAGATACGCAGTATTTT CSDNPGTGDTQYF
TRBD2 TRBJ2-1 many TRBV27 TGTGCCAGCACATCTAGCGGGGGCAACAATGAGCAGTTCTTC CASTSSGGNNEQFF
. TRBJ2-7 . TRBV4-1 TGCGCCAGCAGCCAAGATCGCTTCAGGGGGGCGGCGTACGAGCAGTACTTC CASSQDRFRGAAYEQYF
. TRBJ1-1 . TRBV29-1 TGCAGCGCAGGTTTAAGAAATGCGAACACTGAAGCTTTCTTT CSAGLRNANTEAFF
. TRBJ2-1 . TRBV2 TGTGCCAGCAGTTCGGCAGGGGTCTCCTACAATGAGCAGTTCTTC CASSSAGVSYNEQFF
TRBD2 TRBJ2-1 . TRBV2 TGTGCCAGCAGTCAGACTAGCGATAACGAGCAGTTCTTC CASSQTSDNEQFF
. TRBJ1-2 few TRBV29-1 TGCAGCGTTGAAGGCTGGCAGGCTGACTATGGCTACACCTTC CSVEGWQADYGYTF
TRBD2 TRBJ2-7 few TRBV28 TGTGCCAGCAGTTTTCTAGCGGGTTACGAGCAGTACTTC CASSFLAGYEQYF
. TRBJ2-7 . TRBV5-1 TGCGCCAGCAGCTTGGTGGGTCCGCAAGAGCAGTACTTC CASSLVGPQEQYF
TRBD2 TRBJ2-1 few TRBV30 TGTGCCTGGACTAGCGGGGCCTACAATGAGCAGTTCTTC CAWTSGAYNEQFF
. TRBJ1-5 . TRBV7-9 TGTGCCAGCAGCTTAGGAGGCCTTGGACAGCCCCAGCATTTT CASSLGGLGQPQHF
. TRBJ2-5 . TRBV7-2 TGTGCCAGCAGCCGCCGAGGGGAGACCCAGTACTTC CASSRRGETQYF
. TRBJ1-1 . TRBV30 TGTGCCTGGAGTCCCGGGACGGACACTGAAGCTTTCTTT CAWSPGTDTEAFF
. TRBJ1-1 few TRBV28 TGTGCCAGCTTGGGGGAGGATGGGGCCATGAACACTGAAGCTTTCTTT CASLGEDGAMNTEAFF
TRBD1 TRBJ1-2 . TRBV2 TGTGCCAGCGGACGACAGGGATATGGCTACACCTTC CASGRQGYGYTF